This T cell receptor (beta chain) was observed in a study of post-analysis software for immune sequencing data. V lost 5 bases to trimming and J lost 2 bases, with 11 bases between them. Germline V gene data show CDR1 as LNHNV and CDR2 as YYDKDF (reference sequence). The length of the CDR3 is 14 residues. This clonotype has a single count. What it recognizes is unknown. General study findings and limits: Several TRBV segments were more frequent in patients than controls; TRBV5-6, TRBV5-1 and TRBV20-1 belonged to this group.

TCR beta cDNA libraries included unique molecular identifiers. MiXCR, run by TCRdb on the PCR reads, gives a single entry per CDR3 protein. Altogether hundreds of thousands of distinct CDR3 sequences are present, 45% being singletons, with the ten largest covering around 10%. This rearrangement joins TRBV15 to TRBJ2-3; D is possibly TRBD1 (5 bases). This receptor was taken from a girl between 5 and 17 years old with multiple sclerosis. Sequenced input: blood. CDR3 bases: TGTGCCACCAGCGGGGCAGCTATCACAGATACGCAGTATTTT. Translated: CATSGAAITDTQYF.